These 16 T cell receptor beta chains originate from one sample sequenced in a study of spatial heterogeneity in lung cancer. The time point here: sample taken at primary tumor resection. TCRdb redid the calling of the 5' RACE reads with MiXCR, one entry per CDR3 protein. The sample shows fewer than 1,500 distinct CDR3 sequences, around a sixth of them seen only once. Notes on the study in general: Counts that tracked tumor mutation counts were those of expanded intratumoral alpha and beta TCRs.

Their antigens remain unidentified. The sample in question was lung tumor tissue, obtained at surgery. The origin of the receptors is a male donor with early-stage non-small cell lung cancer.

This clonotype is labeled as large. A library made for alpha chains picked up this beta chain off target, so its size means little. The J gene is TRBJ2-3, the V gene TRBV12-3 or TRBV12-4; D perhaps matches TRBD2 (5 bases). The CDR3 totals 14 residues. Trimming stripped 6 bases from V and 2 bases from J, with 12 bases between. The CDR3 nucleotides read TGTGCCAGCAGCTCCGGGATTACCACAGATACGCAGTATTTT. Protein sequence: CASSSGITTDTQYF.

This clonotype is categorized as medium-sized. This beta chain is a stray read from a library made for alpha chains; its abundance is not meaningful. V gene TRBV20-1 combines with J gene TRBJ2-3; 7 bases match TRBD1. The V and J ends lost 2 bases and 5 bases, in that order; junction bases with no gene match: 7. The CDR3 totals 14 residues. Germline V gene data show CDR1 as DFQATT and CDR2 as SNEGSKA (reference sequence). The CDR3 nucleotides read TGCAGTGCTAGATTACCGGGACAGTTAGATACGCAGTATTTT. Translated: CSARLPGQLDTQYF.

By sample share, this clonotype is medium-sized. This beta chain lies outside the target of a library built for alpha chains; its clone size means little. The gene calls are TRBV18 and TRBJ2-3; D gene uncertain. V lost 3 bases and J 0 bases, leaving 1 base between the germline ends. CDR1 is KGHSH and CDR2 is LQKENI in the germline V gene. This CDR3 spans 12 amino acids. The CDR3 is CASSPSTDTQYF. DNA for the CDR3: TGTGCCAGCTCACCCAGCACAGATACGCAGTATTTT.

In regard to this clonotype: A library made for alpha chains picked up this beta chain off target, so its size means little. This chain uses TRBV7-2 with TRBJ1-5; D not resolved. This CDR3 contains 14 residues. In germline, CDR1 is SGHTA, CDR2 FQGNSA. The ends were cut back, 0 bases at V and 6 bases at J, with 9 bases in the middle. The CDR3 loop is CASSLAAQSQPQHF. CDR3 nucleotide sequence: TGTGCCAGCAGCTTAGCGGCCCAAAGTCAGCCCCAGCATTTT.

By share of the sample, this clonotype is large. This beta chain is a stray read from a library made for alpha chains; its abundance is not meaningful. This chain uses TRBV20-1 with TRBJ2-2, with TRBD2 matching over 8 bases. V shed 2 bases and J 4 bases; nucleotides not matched to a gene: 6. The CDR3 is made up of 15 amino acids. Germline V gene data show CDR1 as DFQATT and CDR2 as SNEGSKA (reference sequence). The CDR3 is CSARPSGGGTGELFF. In DNA form, the CDR3 reads TGCAGTGCTAGACCCAGCGGGGGAGGCACCGGGGAGCTGTTTTTT.

This clonotype is classed as medium-sized (0.01 to 0.1%). The size of this beta chain means little, since it is a stray read in a library made for alpha chains. The genes are TRBV12-3 or TRBV12-4 and TRBJ2-1; 7 nucleotides match TRBD2. Trimming at V came to 4 bases and at J to 3 bases, leaving 3 bases not matched to a gene. This CDR3 region has 14 residues. The CDR3 DNA is TGTGCCAGCAGTTCCAGCGGGAACTACAATGAGCAGTTCTTC. Amino acid sequence: CASSSSGNYNEQFF.

With regard to this clonotype: A library prepared for alpha chains yielded this beta chain as an off-target read; its size is of little meaning. J is TRBJ2-3 and V is TRBV3-1; D is unresolved. V was shortened by 1 base and J by 5 bases, with 1 base between the two germline ends. Germline-derived CDR1 and CDR2 are LGHDT and YNNKEL (reference sequence). CDR3 length: 11 amino acids. Here the CDR3 reads CASSQVDTQYF. The CDR3 DNA reads as TGTGCCAGCAGCCAAGTAGATACGCAGTATTTT.

Comment on this clonotype: Being off target in a library aimed at alpha chains, this beta chain has a size of little meaning. The chain employs TRBV7-9 and TRBJ2-7, with TRBD2 matching 7 bases. Germline V gene sequence: CDR1 SEHNR, CDR2 FQNEAQ (reference sequence). After removal of 5 bases from V and 0 bases from J, the junction contained 16 bases not matched to a gene. The CDR3 sequence is 18 residues long. The CDR3 DNA is TGTGCCAGCAGCCCTTACCCCATGGGAGGGGAAAACTCCTACGAGCAGTACTTC. It codes for CASSPYPMGGENSYEQYF. Full variable domain (missing parts from reference TRBV7-9 and TRBJ2-7): DTGVSQNPRHKITKRGQNVTFRCDPISEHNRLYWYRQTLGQGPEFLTYFQNEAQLEKSRLLSDRFSAERPKGSFSTLEIQRTEQGDSAMYLCASSPYPMGGENSYEQYFGPGTRLTVT.

This clonotype is deemed medium-sized (0.01 to 0.1%). Because this beta chain is a stray read in a library intended to capture alpha chains, its abundance should not be given much weight. V and J are TRBV6-2 or TRBV6-3 and TRBJ2-5, with D tentatively TRBD1 (6 bases). Germline CDR1 MNHEY, CDR2 SVGEGT. This CDR3 has 14 residues. V was clipped by 4 bases and J by 8 bases, with 17 bases between them. CDR3 residues: CASSLLAGTRTQYF. Written as DNA, the CDR3 is TGTGCCAGCAGTTTACTCGCTGGGACACGAACCCAGTACTTC.

In this sample, this clonotype is medium-sized (0.01 to 0.1%). With the library built for alpha chains, this beta chain is off target and its frequency is not meaningful. The rearrangement uses TRBV5-1 and TRBJ2-5, with 10 nucleotides matching TRBD2. V trimming: 2 bases; J trimming: 1 base; junction bases outside the gene matches: 2. The CDR3 extends over 15 amino acids. Germline V gives CDR1 SGHRS, CDR2 YFSETQ. Written as DNA, the CDR3 is TGCGCCAGCAGCTTAGCGGGGGGGTTCCAAGAGACCCAGTACTTC. Translating gives CASSLAGGFQETQYF.

This clonotype has only a few counts. For a library built for alpha chains, this beta chain is a stray read; little rests on its size. This chain links TRBV28 with TRBJ2-7; no definite D call. Germline loops: CDR1 MDHEN, CDR2 SYDVKM. The CDR3 loop spans 13 amino acids. Trimming cost V 7 bases and J 1 base, with 11 bases left between them. DNA for the CDR3: TGTGCCAGCATGTCACCGGTATCCTACGAGCAGTACTTC. It codes for CASMSPVSYEQYF.

This clonotype is judged medium-sized. Within a library made for alpha chains, this beta chain is off target, and its count is uninformative. CDR3 region: CASSGDRALEQYV. The CDR3 nucleotides read TGTGCCAGCTCAGGGGACAGGGCTCTCGAGCAGTACGTC. V usage is TRBV18 and J usage is TRBJ2-7; TRBD1 matches 9 bases. Germline values: CDR1 KGHSH, CDR2 LQKENI. Trimming took 5 bases from V and 6 from J; bases not matched to a gene: 5. This CDR3 comprises 13 residues.

Judged by abundance, this clonotype is medium-sized. As an off-target read in a library built for alpha chains, this beta chain has a frequency of little significance. The chain has TRBV6-5 and TRBJ2-2; D may be TRBD2 (5 bases). This CDR3 spans 15 amino acids. Trimming removed 4 bases at V and 5 bases at J, with 14 bases between. The germline V gene has CDR1 MNHEY and CDR2 SVGAGI. DNA for the CDR3: TGTGCCAGCAGTTCCGGGATTAGGGCAACCGGGGAGCTGTTTTTT. It yields the protein CASSSGIRATGELFF.

This clonotype ranks as medium-sized. This beta chain is a stray read from a library made for alpha chains; its abundance is not meaningful. The chain carries TRBV20-1 and TRBJ1-2, with D possibly TRBD1 on 6 matching bases. Germline-derived CDR1 and CDR2 are DFQATT and SNEGSKA (reference sequence). The CDR3 runs 15 residues. V dropped 5 bases and J dropped 1 base, with 17 bases sitting between them. CDR3 DNA sequence: TGCAGTGCTCCACTCCGGACAGTTAGTAACTATGGCTACACCTTC. This gives the protein CSAPLRTVSNYGYTF.

By sample fraction, this clonotype is medium-sized (0.01 to 0.1%). The library was built for alpha chains, so this beta chain is an off-target read and its size means little. The V call is TRBV12-3 or TRBV12-4, the J call TRBJ1-2; maybe TRBD1 (6 bases). The CDR3 loop spans 13 amino acids. Trimming pared 4 bases from V and 6 bases from J, leaving 12 bases between. For the CDR3, the DNA is TGTGCCAGCAGTTCATGGGGGGCAGATGGCTACACCTTC. It yields the protein CASSSWGADGYTF.

This clonotype is medium-sized. The library was prepared for alpha chains; this beta chain is a stray read, so its frequency means little. CDR3 in DNA: TGTGCCAGCAGCCCCCAGCCCTTGTATGGCTACACCTTC. Encoded protein: CASSPQPLYGYTF. The chain uses TRBV7-2 and TRBJ1-2, with unresolved D. Germline V lookup: CDR1 SGHTA, CDR2 FQGNSA. The CDR3 loop spans 13 amino acids. V was trimmed by 5 bases and J by 5 bases, leaving 12 bases between them. The full variable domain, completed using reference TRBV7-2 and TRBJ1-2, is GAGVSQSPSNKVTEKGKDVELRCDPISGHTALYWYRQSLGQGLEFLIYFQGNSAPDKSGLPSDRFSAERTGGSVSTLTIQRTQQEDSAVYLCASSPQPLYGYTFGSGTRLTVV.